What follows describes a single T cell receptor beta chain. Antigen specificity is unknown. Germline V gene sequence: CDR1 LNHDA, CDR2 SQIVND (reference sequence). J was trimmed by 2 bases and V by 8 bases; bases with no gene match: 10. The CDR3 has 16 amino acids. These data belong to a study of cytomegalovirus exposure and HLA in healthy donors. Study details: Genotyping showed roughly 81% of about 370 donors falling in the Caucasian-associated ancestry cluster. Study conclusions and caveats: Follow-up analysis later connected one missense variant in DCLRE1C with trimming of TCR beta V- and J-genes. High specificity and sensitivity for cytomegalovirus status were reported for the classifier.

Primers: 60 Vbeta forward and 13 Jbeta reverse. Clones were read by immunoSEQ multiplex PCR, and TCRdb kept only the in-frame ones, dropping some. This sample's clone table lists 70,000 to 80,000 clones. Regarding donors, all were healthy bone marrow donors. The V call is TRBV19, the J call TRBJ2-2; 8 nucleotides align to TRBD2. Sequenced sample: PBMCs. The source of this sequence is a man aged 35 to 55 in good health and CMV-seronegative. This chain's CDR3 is CASGRQAGGNTGELFF. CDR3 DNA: TGTGCCAGTGGCCGACAGGCGGGGGGTAACACCGGGGAGCTGTTTTTT.